Listed below are T cell receptor beta chains from one sample, sequenced in a study of monozygotic twins with inflammatory bowel disease. Following a re-call of the 5' RACE reads, TCRdb has one entry per CDR3 protein and lacks DNA. The sample data list about 380,000 distinct CDR3 sequences. Input material: blood. The receptors come from a human donor with ulcerative colitis or Crohn's disease, or a healthy co-twin of an affected twin (not recorded which). Each CDR3 is given with its conserved first and last residue.

v_call	j_call	cdr3_aa
TRBV7-8	TRBJ2-7	CASSPRNRDRANEQYF
TRBV14	TRBJ1-1	CASSQGQGGWDTEAFF
TRBV10-3	TRBJ2-7	CAISEGRDYEQYF
TRBV7-2	TRBJ2-7	CASGTSGGYEQYF
TRBV4-2	TRBJ1-6	CASTRGGRLAGANSPLHF
TRBV2	TRBJ2-4	CASSPVPLAKNIQYF
TRBV7-9	TRBJ2-7	CACTEGTASSYEQYF
TRBV5-1	TRBJ2-2	CASSHGTLRITGELFF
TRBV30	TRBJ1-5	CAWSVREVGRPQHF
TRBV20-1	TRBJ2-6	CSARVGDRTPSGANVLTF
TRBV6-6	TRBJ1-6	CASRLSPDNSPLHF
TRBV7-2	TRBJ1-1	CASSLMGQAGTEAFF
TRBV18	TRBJ2-7	CASTTGQGAKEQYF
TRBV27	TRBJ2-7	CASATYDRRRGSYEQYF
TRBV20-1	TRBJ1-1	CSARVRGTTEAFF
TRBV18	TRBJ1-2	CASSHRAEPNYGYTF
TRBV7-9	TRBJ2-3	CASSLGTSGSTDTQYF
TRBV4-3	TRBJ2-1	CASSQDGSSGGTFEQFF
TRBV4-2	TRBJ2-3	CASSLQGADDTQYF
TRBV12-3/TRBV12-4	TRBJ2-2	CASTGPNTGELFF
TRBV20-1	TRBJ2-5	CSARDESSGGAVETQYF
TRBV5-1	TRBJ2-5	CASSFQEQETQYF
TRBV12-3/TRBV12-4	TRBJ1-6	CASSLRGQGASLGSYNSPLHF
TRBV6-2/TRBV6-3	TRBJ2-7	CASKRQAGGSYEQYF
TRBV19	TRBJ2-7	CASSYRQGNYEQYF
TRBV7-3	TRBJ2-3	CASSLRISGGPSTDTQYF
TRBV7-8	TRBJ2-7	CASSLLRDSPYEQYF
TRBV5-1	TRBJ1-3	CASSPDSLAGNTIYF
TRBV15	TRBJ1-5	CATSRDQRESNQPQHF
TRBV24-1	TRBJ2-7	CATSDSARDSGTFYEQYF
TRBV18	TRBJ1-1	CASSPRAGGWNTEAFF
TRBV12-3/TRBV12-4	TRBJ2-2	CASSPDRSTGELFF
TRBV7-9	TRBJ1-6	CASSSTGTGGFYSPLHF
TRBV5-6	TRBJ1-4	CASSLQGWVEKLFF
TRBV4-1	TRBJ1-1	CASSQGQGRLAFF
TRBV18	TRBJ2-5	CASSPFNSRQETQYF
TRBV4-1	TRBJ2-2	CATALRDRLISNTGELFF
TRBV20-1	TRBJ2-5	CSARDLERSWETQYF
TRBV18	TRBJ1-1	CASSPPWGNTEAFF
TRBV20-1	TRBJ1-6	CSASRRAGSYNSPLHF
TRBV27	TRBJ2-1	CASSFGFLSDEQFF
TRBV20-1	TRBJ1-5	CSARRMGAQPQHF
TRBV5-1	TRBJ1-2	CASSLGWGTGYGYTF
TRBV5-1	TRBJ2-2	CASSPGQRHTGELFF
TRBV4-3	TRBJ1-1	CASNNKGRSGTEAFF
TRBV11-2	TRBJ2-7	CASTAGLRSVNYEQYF
TRBV20-1	TRBJ1-2	CSASPATAPSNYGYTF
TRBV5-6	TRBJ2-3	CASSGRDRGRGTQYF
TRBV7-2	TRBJ2-1	CASSGPGPRSYNEQFF
TRBV11-1	TRBJ1-2	CASSLVVSGAGYTF
TRBV9	TRBJ1-1	CASSVGRTNTEAFF
TRBV11-2	TRBJ1-2	CASSFTPRQGSDGYTF
TRBV9	TRBJ2-1	CASSVVGGPYNEQFF
TRBV6-5	TRBJ1-1	CASSYSTVGAEAFF
TRBV9	TRBJ2-7	CASSVEAGTGLYEQYF
TRBV4-3	TRBJ2-1	CASSQELAGSSYNEQFF
TRBV7-3	TRBJ2-4	CASSLDKTRAKNIQYF
TRBV4-3	TRBJ1-5	CASSQDWVRQPQHF